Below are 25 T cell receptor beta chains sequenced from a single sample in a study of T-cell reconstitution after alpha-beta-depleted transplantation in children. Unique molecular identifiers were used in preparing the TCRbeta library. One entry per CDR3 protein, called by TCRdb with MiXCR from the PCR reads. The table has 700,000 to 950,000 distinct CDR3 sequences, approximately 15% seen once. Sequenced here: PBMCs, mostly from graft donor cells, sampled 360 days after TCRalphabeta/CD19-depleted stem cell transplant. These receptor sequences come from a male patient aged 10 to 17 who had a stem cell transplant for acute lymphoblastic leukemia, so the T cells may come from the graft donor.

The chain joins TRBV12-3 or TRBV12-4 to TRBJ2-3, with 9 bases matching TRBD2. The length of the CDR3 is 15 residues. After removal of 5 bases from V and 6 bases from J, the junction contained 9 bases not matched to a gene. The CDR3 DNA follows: TGTGCCAGCAGTCCCGAAGGGACTAGCCTGGATACGCAGTATTTT. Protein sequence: CASSPEGTSLDTQYF.

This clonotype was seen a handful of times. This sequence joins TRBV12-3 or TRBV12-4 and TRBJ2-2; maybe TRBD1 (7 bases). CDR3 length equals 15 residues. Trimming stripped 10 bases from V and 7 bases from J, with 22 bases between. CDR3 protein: CAMGQGGTAHGELFF. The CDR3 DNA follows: TGTGCCATGGGGCAAGGGGGGACAGCTCACGGGGAGCTGTTTTTT.

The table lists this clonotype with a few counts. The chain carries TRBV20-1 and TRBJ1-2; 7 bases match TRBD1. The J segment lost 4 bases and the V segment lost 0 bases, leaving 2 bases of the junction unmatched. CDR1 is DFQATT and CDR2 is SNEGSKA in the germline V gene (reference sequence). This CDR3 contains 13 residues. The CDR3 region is CSARDWDSYGYTF. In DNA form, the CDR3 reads TGCAGTGCTAGAGATTGGGACAGCTATGGCTACACCTTC.

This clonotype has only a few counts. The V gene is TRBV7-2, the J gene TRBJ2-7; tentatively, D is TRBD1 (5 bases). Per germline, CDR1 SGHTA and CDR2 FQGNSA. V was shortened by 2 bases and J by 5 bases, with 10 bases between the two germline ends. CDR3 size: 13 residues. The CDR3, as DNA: TGTGCCAGCAGCTTAACCCCACAGGACGAGCAGTACTTC. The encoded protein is CASSLTPQDEQYF.

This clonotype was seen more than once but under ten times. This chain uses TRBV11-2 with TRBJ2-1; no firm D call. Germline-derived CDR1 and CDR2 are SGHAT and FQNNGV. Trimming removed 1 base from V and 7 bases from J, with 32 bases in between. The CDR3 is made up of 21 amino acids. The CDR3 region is CASSLVWPSSLSIRISNEQFF. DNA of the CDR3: TGTGCCAGCAGCTTAGTTTGGCCGTCGTCCCTAAGTATTCGAATCAGTAATGAGCAGTTCTTC. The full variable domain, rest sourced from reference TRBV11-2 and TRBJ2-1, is EAGVAQSPRYKIIEKRQSVAFWCNPISGHATLYWYQQILGQGPKLLIQFQNNGVVDDSQLPKDRFSAERLKGVDSTLKIQPAKLEDSAVYLCASSLVWPSSLSIRISNEQFFGPGTRLTVL.

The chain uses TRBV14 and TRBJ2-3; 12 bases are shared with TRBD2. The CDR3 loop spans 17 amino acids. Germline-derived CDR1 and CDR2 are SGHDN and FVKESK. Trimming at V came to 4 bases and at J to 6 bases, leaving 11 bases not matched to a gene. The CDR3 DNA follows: TGTGCCAGCAGCCTGGCCCTACGACTAGCGGGAGCGGATACGCAGTATTTT. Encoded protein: CASSLALRLAGADTQYF.

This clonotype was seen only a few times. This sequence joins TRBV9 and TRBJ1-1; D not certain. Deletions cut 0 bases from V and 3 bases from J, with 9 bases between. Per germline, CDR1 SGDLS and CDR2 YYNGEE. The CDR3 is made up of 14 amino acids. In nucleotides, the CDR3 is TGTGCCAGCAGCGTAGTGGTCACTTACACTGAAGCTTTCTTT. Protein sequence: CASSVVVTYTEAFF.

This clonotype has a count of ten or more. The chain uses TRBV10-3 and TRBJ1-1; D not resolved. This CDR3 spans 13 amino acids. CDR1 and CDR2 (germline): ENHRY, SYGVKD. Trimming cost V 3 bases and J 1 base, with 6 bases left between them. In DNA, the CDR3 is TGTGCCATCAGTGAACGAGCGAACACTGAAGCTTTCTTT. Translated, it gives CAISERANTEAFF.

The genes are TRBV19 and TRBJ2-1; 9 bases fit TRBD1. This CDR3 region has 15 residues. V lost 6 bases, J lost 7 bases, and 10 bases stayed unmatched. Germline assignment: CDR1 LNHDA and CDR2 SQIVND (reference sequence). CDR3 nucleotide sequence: TGTGCCAGTAGGAACAGGGGGCGCTTAACAAATGAGCAGTTCTTC. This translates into CASRNRGRLTNEQFF. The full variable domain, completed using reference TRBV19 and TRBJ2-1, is DGGITQSPKYLFRKEGQNVTLSCEQNLNHDAMYWYRQDPGQGLRLIYYSQIVNDFQKGDIAEGYSVSREKKESFPLTVTSAQKNPTAFYLCASRNRGRLTNEQFFGPGTRLTVL.

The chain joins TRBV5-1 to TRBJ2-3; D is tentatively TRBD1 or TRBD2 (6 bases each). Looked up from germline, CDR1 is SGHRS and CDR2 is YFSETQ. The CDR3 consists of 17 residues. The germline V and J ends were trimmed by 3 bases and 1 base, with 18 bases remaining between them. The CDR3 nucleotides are TGCGCCAGCAGCTCGTCCGGGGGCGGGAAGGGCACAGATACGCAGTATTTT. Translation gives CASSSSGGGKGTDTQYF.

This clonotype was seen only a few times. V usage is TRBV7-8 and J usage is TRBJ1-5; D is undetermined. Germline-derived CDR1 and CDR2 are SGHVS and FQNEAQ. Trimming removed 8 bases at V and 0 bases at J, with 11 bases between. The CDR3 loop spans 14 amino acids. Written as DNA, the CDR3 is TGTGCCAGCGGAAAAGTATCTAGCAATCAGCCCCAGCATTTT. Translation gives CASGKVSSNQPQHF. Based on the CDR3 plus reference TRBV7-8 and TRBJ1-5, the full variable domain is GAGVSQSPRYKVAKRGQDVALRCDPISGHVSLFWYQQALGQGPEFLTYFQNEAQLDKSGLPSDRFFAERPEGSVSTLKIQRTQQEDSAVYLCASGKVSSNQPQHFGDGTRLSIL.

The CDR3 region is CASSLGRGTGGKADQPQHF. In nucleotides, the CDR3 is TGTGCCAGCAGCTTAGGCCGTGGGACAGGGGGGAAGGCGGATCAGCCCCAGCATTTT. The chain combines TRBV13 with TRBJ1-5; 11 nucleotides match TRBD1. The germline CDR1 and CDR2 sequences are PRHDT and FYEKMQ (reference sequence). V was clipped by 0 bases and J by 5 bases; unmatched bases: 12. The CDR3 runs 19 residues.

The CDR3 bases are TGCAGCGTTGAATCGACATGGTGGGAGGGTTACAATGAGCAGTTCTTC. Translating gives CSVESTWWEGYNEQFF. The chain uses TRBV29-1 and TRBJ2-1; 7 nucleotides align to TRBD2. Germline V CDR1 and CDR2: SQVTM, ANQGSEA. The CDR3 has 16 residues. V lost 2 bases, J lost 4 bases, and 11 bases stayed unmatched.

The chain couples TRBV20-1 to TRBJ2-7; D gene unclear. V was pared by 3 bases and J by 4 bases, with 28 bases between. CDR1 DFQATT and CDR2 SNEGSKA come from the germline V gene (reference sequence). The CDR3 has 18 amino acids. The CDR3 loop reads CSARRESPPHLRSYEQYF. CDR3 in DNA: TGCAGTGCTAGGCGAGAGTCTCCACCACATCTTAGGTCTTACGAGCAGTACTTC.

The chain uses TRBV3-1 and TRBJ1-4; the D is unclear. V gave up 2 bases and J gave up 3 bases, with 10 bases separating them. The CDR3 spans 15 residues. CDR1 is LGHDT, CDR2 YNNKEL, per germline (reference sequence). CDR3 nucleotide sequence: TGTGCCAGCAGCCAATATGAACAGTCTAATGAAAAACTGTTTTTT. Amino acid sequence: CASSQYEQSNEKLFF.

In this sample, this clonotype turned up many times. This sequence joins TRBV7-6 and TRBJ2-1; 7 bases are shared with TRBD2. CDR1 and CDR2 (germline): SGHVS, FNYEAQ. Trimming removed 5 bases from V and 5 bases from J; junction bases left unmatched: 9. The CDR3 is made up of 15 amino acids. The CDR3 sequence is CASSPWAGEDNEQFF. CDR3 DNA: TGTGCCAGCAGCCCCTGGGCGGGAGAAGACAATGAGCAGTTCTTC.

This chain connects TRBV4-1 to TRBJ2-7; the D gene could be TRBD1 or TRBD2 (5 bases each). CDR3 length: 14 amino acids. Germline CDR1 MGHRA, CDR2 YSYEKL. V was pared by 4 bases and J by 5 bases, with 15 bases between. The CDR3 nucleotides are TGCGCCAGCAGCCCGTACACGAGAGGGGACGAGCAGTACTTC. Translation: CASSPYTRGDEQYF.

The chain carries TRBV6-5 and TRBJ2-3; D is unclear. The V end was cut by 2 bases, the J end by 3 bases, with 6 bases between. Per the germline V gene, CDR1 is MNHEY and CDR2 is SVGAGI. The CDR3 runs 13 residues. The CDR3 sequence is CASSYISTDTQYF. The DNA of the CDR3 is TGTGCCAGCAGTTACATCAGTACAGATACGCAGTATTTT.

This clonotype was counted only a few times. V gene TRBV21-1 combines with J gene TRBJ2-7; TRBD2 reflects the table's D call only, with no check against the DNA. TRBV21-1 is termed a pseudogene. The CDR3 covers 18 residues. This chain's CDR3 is CASSKESCGTSGSYEQYF. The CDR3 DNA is TGTGCCAGCAGCAAAGAGAGTTGCGGGACTAGCGGGTCCTACGAGCAGTACTTC.

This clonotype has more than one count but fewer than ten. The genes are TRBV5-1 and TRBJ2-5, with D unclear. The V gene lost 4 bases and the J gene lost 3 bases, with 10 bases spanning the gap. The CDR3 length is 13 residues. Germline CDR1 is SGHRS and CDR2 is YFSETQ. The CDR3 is CASSNTPKETQYF. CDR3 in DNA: TGCGCCAGCAGCAACACCCCGAAAGAGACCCAGTACTTC. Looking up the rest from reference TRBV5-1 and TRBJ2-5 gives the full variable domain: KAGVTQTPRYLIKTRGQQVTLSCSPISGHRSVSWYQQTPGQGLQFLFEYFSETQRNKGNFPGRFSGRQFSNSRSEMNVSTLELGDSALYLCASSNTPKETQYFGPGTRLLVL.

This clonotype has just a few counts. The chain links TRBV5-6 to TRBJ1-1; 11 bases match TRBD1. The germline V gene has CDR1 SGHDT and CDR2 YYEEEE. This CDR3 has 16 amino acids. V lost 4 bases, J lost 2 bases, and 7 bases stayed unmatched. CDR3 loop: CASSPEGQGENTEAFF. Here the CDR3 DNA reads TGTGCCAGCAGCCCGGAGGGACAGGGGGAAAACACTGAAGCTTTCTTT.

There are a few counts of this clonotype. The CDR3 DNA is TGCAGCGTTCCCCAGCCATCCGGGGAGCTGTTTTTT. Translating gives CSVPQPSGELFF. The V call is TRBV29-1, the J call TRBJ2-2; D remains ambiguous. The germline V gene has CDR1 SQVTM and CDR2 ANQGSEA. Trimming left V 5 bases short and J 6 bases short, with 10 bases between. This CDR3 spans 12 amino acids.

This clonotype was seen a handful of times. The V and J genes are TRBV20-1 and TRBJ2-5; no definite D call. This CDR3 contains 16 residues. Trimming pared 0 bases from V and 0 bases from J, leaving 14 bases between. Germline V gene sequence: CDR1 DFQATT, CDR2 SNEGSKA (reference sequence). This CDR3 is CSARDFADRYQETQYF. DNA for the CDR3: TGCAGTGCTAGAGATTTTGCGGATCGGTACCAAGAGACCCAGTACTTC.

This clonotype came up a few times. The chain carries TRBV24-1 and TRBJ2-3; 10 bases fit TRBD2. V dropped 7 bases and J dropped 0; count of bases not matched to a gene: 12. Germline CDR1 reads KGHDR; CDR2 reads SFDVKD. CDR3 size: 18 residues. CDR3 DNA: TGTGCCACCAGCTTTCCCTCCCGGACTAGCGGAAGCACAGATACGCAGTATTTT. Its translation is CATSFPSRTSGSTDTQYF.

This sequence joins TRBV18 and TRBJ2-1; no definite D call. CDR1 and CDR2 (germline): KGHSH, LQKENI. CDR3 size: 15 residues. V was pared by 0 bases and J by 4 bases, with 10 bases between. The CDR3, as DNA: TGTGCCAGCTCACCACCGTCGACAAAATACAATGAGCAGTTCTTC. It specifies CASSPPSTKYNEQFF.